This T cell receptor beta chain derives from a study of shared clonotypes between healthy human individuals (dated by TCRdb to the early 2020s). Regarding the research as a whole: A few men and two women, aged 18 to 49 years, made up the cohort. Per donor, three plates each were used for CD4 naive and CD4 memory, two for CD8 naive, and one for CD8 memory. Blood TCR repertoires of four to six healthy adults were deeply sequenced to estimate repertoire size and the extent of clonotype sharing between individuals. Libraries were prepared and TCR repertoires were sequenced by different laboratories using diverse techniques, in order to increase sequencing depth and limit assay-specific biases. Per donor, leukapheresis produced somewhere between about 0.9 and 9 billion PBMCs.

Study-wide conclusions, independent of this receptor: Because the study included only a small number of donors, the genetic and exposure-history diversity represented was limited. Pairwise subsampling led to the expectation that sequencing depth would affect the degree of clonotype sharing among donors. Larger estimated clonotype richness was generally found for naive subsets than for memory subsets. Clonotypes shared by all four sorted-subset donors showed higher generation probabilities than non-shared clonotypes. Incomplete sequencing was indicated by rarefaction of sorted-subset datasets, despite the large sequencing depth. Only blood was sampled, and tissue TCR repertoires likely differ from those in blood. When several donors were compared, the shared fraction of clonotypes was 5% to 6.5% for naive CD4, around 3.6% for naive CD8, 2% to 2.5% for memory CD4, and 0.35% to 0.5% for memory CD8.

V loses 4 bases, J loses 4 bases, and the germline ends lie 17 bases apart. The germline V gene specifies SGHDT as CDR1 and YYEEEE as CDR2. The CDR3 spans 16 residues, from the cysteine through the phenylalanine. The only DNA kept is the CDR3, 48 bases in frame from the first base. Of note for this clone: This receptor's antigen is unknown. Base qualities are not at hand, and no much larger clone is one base apart.

Using the deep immunoSEQ assay, multiplex PCR amplified TCR CDR3 regions from genomic DNA. Extracted genomic DNA from each cell subset was spread evenly across all wells of several immunoSEQ 96-well plates, with each plate serving as a replicate. Each replicate PCR for sorted subsets received around 200 ng genomic DNA, equal to roughly 33,000 T cell genomes. The purified libraries were quantified using a Qubit 3.0 fluorometer, sized with a Bioanalyzer 2100, and then quantified again using the KAPA Library Quantification kit. Each immunoSEQ 96-well plate was sequenced on its own single-read 150-cycle Illumina NextSeq 550 flow cell. Turning to the authors' computational methods: Because only junctional sequences without quality scores were contained in the immunoSEQ output, filtering matching that applied to full-length reads could not be performed. To assign V/J genes and CDR3, sequences were annotated against IMGT germline references using PyIR, a Python wrapper for IgBLAST v1.9. Reads were filtered out if the reads had weak V/J assignments (E-value above 1e-6), no CDR3, stop codons, out-of-frame junctions, or ambiguous translated residues. A V3J clonotype was defined by an identical inferred V gene, J gene, and CDR3 amino acid sequence. To compute the percentage overlap between repertoires, the number of shared unique clonotypes was divided by the size of the smaller repertoire. Three approaches were used to assess repertoire richness: RTK rarefaction, the Chao1 estimator, and Recon v2.1 estimates of unobserved clonotypes. Generation probabilities were computed with OLGA for all TCRbeta clonotypes obtained by the gDNA method from a few donors. TCRdb limited this immuneACCESS table to in-frame rearrangements with V and J called. A share of clones is missing; checked studies link under half to unresolved V genes, and the rest is unexplained. That table gives V, J and clone size, and the DNA gave D and trimming. For this sample the table gives 950,000 to 1,100,000 clones, of which around three quarters were detected only once. The top ten constitute 0.6% to 0.7% of the sample.

Donors were healthy HIV-negative adults with no recently reported acute infections or vaccinations. Every donor was a Caucasian adult residing in Nashville, Tennessee, USA. CD4+ T cells were enriched by magnetic negative selection, after which naive cells were positively selected on CD45RA and the negative fraction was taken as the memory subset. Blood was collected by leukapheresis, and PBMCs were isolated by Ficoll-Histopaque density gradient centrifugation and then cryopreserved in liquid nitrogen vapor phase. Purity and quantity of every magnetically sorted T cell population were checked by analytical flow cytometry. Genomic DNA was isolated from each sorted fraction and quantified by UV absorbance on a Nanodrop 2000c.

The chain joins TRBV5-6 to TRBJ2-2; 8 matching bases give a weak D call of TRBD1. This sequence was found in a man between 18 and 29 years old in good health. Some clones in this sample may be carry-over from other donors' samples. Source material: memory CD4+ T cells from PBMCs. Sample cell subset or site, as interpreted from the label and publication: CD45RA-negative fraction. The DNA reads TGTGCCAGCAGCGACACAGGGGGGGATGGCACCGGGGAGCTGTTTTTT. Its product reads: CASSDTGGDGTGELFF.